These 5 T cell receptor beta chains share one sample of origin, sequenced in a study of patients and donors after allogeneic stem cell transplantation. TCRdb independently ran MiXCR on the RT-PCR reads; one entry per CDR3 protein. The sample has about a million distinct CDR3 sequences, about a sixth seen once. Sequencing input: blood, either unsorted or a sorted T cell fraction (not recorded which). These receptor sequences come from a human donor who was either an allogeneic HSCT recipient or a stem cell or donor lymphocyte infusion donor (not recorded which). It is not recorded whose cells these are; they may come from a transplant donor.

This clonotype turned up a few times. The chain recombines TRBV12-3 or TRBV12-4 with TRBJ1-6, with a weak D call TRBD1 (5 bases). With 7 bases removed from V and 10 bases from J, the gap between germline ends came to 14 bases. The CDR3 contains 13 residues. The CDR3 nucleotides are TGTGCCAGCATACTGAGCAAGGGGTCACCCCTCCACTTT. It codes for CASILSKGSPLHF.

The chain links TRBV5-6 to TRBJ2-3, with 7 bases aligning to TRBD2. CDR3 length: 17 residues. With 3 bases clipped from V and 3 bases from J, the junction kept 13 bases outside the gene matches. Germline lookup yields CDR1 SGHDT and CDR2 YYEEEE. The CDR3 coding sequence is TGTGCCAGCAGCTGGGGCCCCCCCCAGGGAGGGACAGATACGCAGTATTTT. Translated: CASSWGPPQGGTDTQYF.

The CDR3 region has the DNA TGCGCCAGCAGCCGGACGGGTGGCTTGGGCACTGAAGCTTTCTTT. Encoded protein: CASSRTGGLGTEAFF. The genes are TRBV5-1 and TRBJ1-1; D not resolved. The V and J ends lost 4 bases and 4 bases respectively, with 17 bases between them. This CDR3 spans 15 amino acids. Germline V gene data show CDR1 as SGHRS and CDR2 as YFSETQ.

This clonotype was counted a few times. The gene calls are TRBV20-1 and TRBJ2-1, with a weak D call TRBD2 (5 bases). The germline V gene has CDR1 DFQATT and CDR2 SNEGSKA (reference sequence). Trimming took off 5 bases at V and 2 bases at J, with 16 bases between the two ends. The CDR3 sequence is 15 residues long. CDR3 region: CSAGQASKPYNEQFF. The DNA of the CDR3 is TGCAGTGCTGGCCAGGCTAGCAAGCCCTACAATGAGCAGTTCTTC.

This chain joins TRBV12-3 or TRBV12-4 and TRBJ1-1; 10 bases map to TRBD1. The ends lost 6 bases at V and 4 bases at J; junction bases unmatched: 11. The CDR3 is 16 amino acids. CDR3 residues: CASSSPDRGRPTEAFF. CDR3 in DNA: TGTGCCAGCAGCTCCCCCGACAGGGGGCGCCCCACTGAAGCTTTCTTT.